The table lists the clone carrying this T cell receptor beta chain with many counts. Its cognate antigen is unknown. This record belongs to a study of blood T cells in healthy people across ages. General study points: Unsorted PBMCs prevented conclusive naive versus antigen-experienced comparison. The study regarded diversity estimates from one million T cells as underestimates. Older age went with lower TCR beta diversity per million T cells, in a roughly linear way.

The CDR3 has 16 residues. Germline CDR1 LGHNA, CDR2 YNFKEQ. The germline V and J ends were trimmed by 0 bases and 0 bases, with 12 bases remaining between them. A J-beta primer mix and a sample-barcoded 5' primer were used in a second PCR of roughly 6 to 12 cycles. TCRdb passed the 5' RACE reads through MiXCR, listing each CDR3 protein once. The data show about 640,000 distinct CDR3 sequences, approximately 30% seen once. The genes are TRBV4-2 and TRBJ2-7; D gene ambiguous. The receptor was isolated from an elderly woman in good health. The specimen was blood. CDR3 in DNA: TGTGCCAGCAGCCAAGAAGGGCAGGTGAGCTCCTACGAGCAGTACTTC. It translates to CASSQEGQVSSYEQYF.